Each of the 8 T cell receptor beta chains below was sequenced from the same sample in a study of shared clonotypes between healthy human individuals. The naive CD8 population came from CD45RO-negative cells selected for CCR7, without terminally differentiated effector memory CD45RA+ cells. This table comes from immunoSEQ multiplex PCR, and its TCRdb copy is limited to in-frame clones, with some not included. The repertoire holds millions of clones, with approximately 94% as singletons. Sequencing was done on a sample of naive CD8+ T cells from PBMCs. The receptor source for this set is a man aged 18-30 years in good health. Some clones in this sample may be carry-over from other donors' samples.

The chain has TRBV7-9 and TRBJ1-2; the match to TRBD1 covers 7 bases. The CDR3 is 14 residues long. In germline, CDR1 is SEHNR, CDR2 FQNEAQ (reference sequence). After removal of 5 bases from V and 3 bases from J, the junction contained 6 bases not matched to a gene. CDR3 DNA: TGTGCCAGCAGCCCAAGGACAGGACACTATGGCTACACCTTC. It is translated as CASSPRTGHYGYTF.

The chain recombines TRBV4-3 with TRBJ2-4; 10 bases are a match to TRBD2. The CDR3 runs to 17 residues. CDR1 and CDR2 from the germline V gene are LGHNA and YSLEER. V trimming: 1 base; J trimming: 4 bases; junction bases outside the gene matches: 7. For the CDR3, the DNA is TGCGCCAGCAGCCAAGGAATCCTAGCGGGAGTAAAAAACATTCAGTACTTC. Protein product: CASSQGILAGVKNIQYF.

In regard to this clone: This sample also contains other DNA sequences that code for the same CDR3. The rearrangement joins TRBV27 to TRBJ2-7; TRBD1 agrees at 10 bases. Germline V gene sequence: CDR1 MNHEY, CDR2 SMNVEV (reference sequence). Trimming at V came to 6 bases and at J to 3 bases, leaving 2 bases not matched to a gene. The CDR3 is 13 amino acids. As DNA, the CDR3 is TGTGCCAGCAGCTGGGACAGGGGCTACGAGCAGTACTTC. Amino acids: CASSWDRGYEQYF.

This chain joins TRBV11-3 and TRBJ1-1; 7 bases are shared with TRBD1. The germline CDR1 and CDR2 sequences are SGHNT and YENEEA. V shed 5 bases and J 3 bases; nucleotides not matched to a gene: 6. There are 14 residues in the CDR3. DNA for the CDR3: TGTGCCAGCAGCAGAGACAGGGTGGACACTGAAGCTTTCTTT. It is translated as CASSRDRVDTEAFF.

This clone has a single count. The rearrangement uses TRBV28 and TRBJ2-3, with 9 bases identical to TRBD2. J lost 0 bases, V lost 3 bases, and 13 bases had no gene match. CDR3 length: 19 amino acids. Germline CDR1 and CDR2: MDHEN and SYDVKM. The CDR3, as DNA: TGTGCCAGCAGTTTTCCGCTTGAGACTAGCGGATCTAGCACAGATACGCAGTATTTT. This sequence encodes CASSFPLETSGSSTDTQYF.

The chain recombines TRBV6-1 with TRBJ2-3; 8 bases align to TRBD2. CDR1 is MNHNS and CDR2 is SASEGT in the germline V gene. V dropped 10 bases and J dropped 4; count of bases not matched to a gene: 7. CDR3 length equals 13 residues. Here the CDR3 reads CAKPGGPPDTQYF. CDR3 sequence (DNA): TGTGCCAAACCGGGAGGGCCCCCAGATACGCAGTATTTT.

The chain is built from TRBV9 and TRBJ1-2; a weak D match, TRBD1 (5 bases). The ends were cut back, 2 bases at V and 7 bases at J, with 9 bases in the middle. The germline V gene has CDR1 SGDLS and CDR2 YYNGEE. The CDR3 contains 12 residues. CDR3 coding DNA: TGTGCCAGCAGCGTGCAGGGTTGTGGCTACACCTTC. Encoded protein: CASSVQGCGYTF.

This chain links TRBV19 with TRBJ1-1, with D uncertain. V dropped 3 bases and J dropped 4 bases, with 18 bases sitting between them. The CDR3 runs to 16 residues. The germline gives CDR1 LNHDA, CDR2 SQIVND (reference sequence). The CDR3 reads CASSIRVGLGLTEAFF. The CDR3 bases are TGTGCCAGTAGTATTCGGGTCGGATTGGGTCTCACTGAAGCTTTCTTT.